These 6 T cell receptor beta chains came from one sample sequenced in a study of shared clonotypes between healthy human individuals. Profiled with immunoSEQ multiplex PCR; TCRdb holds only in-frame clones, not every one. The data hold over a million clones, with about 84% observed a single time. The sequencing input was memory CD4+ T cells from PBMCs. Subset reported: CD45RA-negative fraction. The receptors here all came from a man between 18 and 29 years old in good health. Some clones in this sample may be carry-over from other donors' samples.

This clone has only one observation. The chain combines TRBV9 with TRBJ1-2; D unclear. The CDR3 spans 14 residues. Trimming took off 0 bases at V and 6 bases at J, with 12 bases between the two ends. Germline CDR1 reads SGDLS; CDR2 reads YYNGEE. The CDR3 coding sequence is TGTGCCAGCAGCGTAGGAAACAGAGAGCATGGCTACACCTTC. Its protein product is CASSVGNREHGYTF.

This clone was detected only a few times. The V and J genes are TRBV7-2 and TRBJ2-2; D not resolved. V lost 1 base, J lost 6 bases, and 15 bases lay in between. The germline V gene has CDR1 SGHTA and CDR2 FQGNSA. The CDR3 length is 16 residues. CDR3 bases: TGTGCCAGCAGCTTAGAAGGCCCGTACGGCGCCGGGGAGCTGTTTTTT. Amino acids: CASSLEGPYGAGELFF.

The CDR3 here is CASSFTGGETQYF. The CDR3 nucleotides read TGTGCCAGCAGCTTTACAGGGGGGGAGACCCAGTACTTC. This rearrangement joins TRBV7-9 to TRBJ2-5, with TRBD1 matching 8 bases. This CDR3 spans 13 amino acids. Germline CDR1 and CDR2: SEHNR and FQNEAQ (reference sequence). The ends lost 3 bases at V and 5 bases at J; junction bases unmatched: 2.

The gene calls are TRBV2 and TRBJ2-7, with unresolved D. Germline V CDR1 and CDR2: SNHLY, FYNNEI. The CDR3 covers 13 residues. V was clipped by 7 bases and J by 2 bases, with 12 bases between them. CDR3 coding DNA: TGTGCCAGCACTCGTCAGATAGCCTACGAGCAGTACTTC. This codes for CASTRQIAYEQYF. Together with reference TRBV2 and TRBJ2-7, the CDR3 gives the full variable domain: EPEVTQTPSHQVTQMGQEVILRCVPISNHLYFYWYRQILGQKVEFLVSFYNNEISEKSEIFDDQFSVERPDGSNFTLKIRSTKLEDSAMYFCASTRQIAYEQYFGPGTRLTVT.

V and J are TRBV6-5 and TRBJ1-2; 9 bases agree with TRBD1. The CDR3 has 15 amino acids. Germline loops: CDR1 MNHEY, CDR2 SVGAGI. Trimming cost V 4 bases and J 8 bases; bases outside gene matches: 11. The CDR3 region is CASSSPRTGADGYTF. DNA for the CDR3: TGTGCCAGCAGTTCTCCCCGGACAGGGGCTGACGGCTACACCTTC.

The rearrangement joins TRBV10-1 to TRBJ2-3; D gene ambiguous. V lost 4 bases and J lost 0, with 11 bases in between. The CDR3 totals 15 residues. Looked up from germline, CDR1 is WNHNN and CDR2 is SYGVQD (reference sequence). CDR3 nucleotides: TGCGCCAGCAGTGCGCTAACTTCTAGCACAGATACGCAGTATTTT. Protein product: CASSALTSSTDTQYF.